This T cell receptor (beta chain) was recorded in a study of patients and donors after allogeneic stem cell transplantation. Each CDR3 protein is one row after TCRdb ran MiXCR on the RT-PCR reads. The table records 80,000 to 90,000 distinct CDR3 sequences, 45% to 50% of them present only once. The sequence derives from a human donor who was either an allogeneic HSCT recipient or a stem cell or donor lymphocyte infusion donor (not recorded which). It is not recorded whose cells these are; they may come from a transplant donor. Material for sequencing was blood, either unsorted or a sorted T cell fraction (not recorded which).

DNA of the CDR3: TGTGCCAGCAGTCAGTATCAGCCCCAGCATTTT. As protein: CASSQYQPQHF. The chain recombines TRBV28 with TRBJ1-5, with D hard to call. V lost 5 bases and J lost 5, with 4 bases in between. CDR3 size: 11 residues. Germline V CDR1 and CDR2: MDHEN, SYDVKM.